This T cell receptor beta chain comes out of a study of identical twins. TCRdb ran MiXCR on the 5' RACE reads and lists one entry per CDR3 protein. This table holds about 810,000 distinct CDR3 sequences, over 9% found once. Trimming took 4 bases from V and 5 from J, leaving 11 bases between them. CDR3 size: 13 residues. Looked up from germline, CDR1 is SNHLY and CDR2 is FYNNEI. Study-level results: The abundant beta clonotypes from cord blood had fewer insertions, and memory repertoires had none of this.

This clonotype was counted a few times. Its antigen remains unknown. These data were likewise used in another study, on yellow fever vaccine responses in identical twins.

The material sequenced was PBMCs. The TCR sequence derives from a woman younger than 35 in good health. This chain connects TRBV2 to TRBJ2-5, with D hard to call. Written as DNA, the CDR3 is TGTGCCAGCAGTGTGGTCGGCGGTGAGACCCAGTACTTC. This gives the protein CASSVVGGETQYF.